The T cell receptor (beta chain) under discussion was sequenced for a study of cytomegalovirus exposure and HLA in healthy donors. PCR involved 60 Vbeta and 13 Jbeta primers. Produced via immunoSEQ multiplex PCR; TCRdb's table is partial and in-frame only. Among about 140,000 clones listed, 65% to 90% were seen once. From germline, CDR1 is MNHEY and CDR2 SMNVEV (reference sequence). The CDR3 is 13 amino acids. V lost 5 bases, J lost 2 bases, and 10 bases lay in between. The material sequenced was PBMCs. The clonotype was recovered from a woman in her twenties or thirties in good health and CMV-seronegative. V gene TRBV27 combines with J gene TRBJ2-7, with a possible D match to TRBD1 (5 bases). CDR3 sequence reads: CASSRAQAYEQYF. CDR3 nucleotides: TGTGCCAGCAGTCGGGCACAGGCCTACGAGCAGTACTTC.